Listed here are 27 T cell receptor beta chains from one sample, sequenced in a study of blood T cell repertoires in COVID-19. Sequencing used immunoSEQ multiplex PCR; TCRdb keeps in-frame clones, though not all of them. The sample carries under 200,000 clones, more than 65% recorded once. Sequencing used peripheral blood. The source of these receptors is a man aged 65 to 85 with active or convalescent COVID-19.

This clone was observed a single time. The rearrangement links TRBV9 to TRBJ2-3, with TRBD2 matching over 11 bases. The CDR3 runs 16 residues. Germline values: CDR1 SGDLS, CDR2 YYNGEE. The V gene end was trimmed by 0 bases and the J gene end by 6 bases; junction bases not matched to a gene: 6. CDR3 loop: CASSVGIAGGMDTQYF. CDR3 coding DNA: TGTGCCAGCAGCGTAGGAATAGCGGGAGGGATGGATACGCAGTATTTT.

This rearrangement joins TRBV3-1 (or the pseudogene TRBV3-2) to TRBJ1-2; TRBD1 agrees at 7 bases. Germline trimming cut 1 base from V and 7 bases from J; bases unmatched to any gene: 3. The CDR3 has 13 residues. Germline V gives CDR1 LGHDT, CDR2 YNNKEL (reference sequence). The CDR3 spells CASSQGQGGGYTF. The CDR3 DNA is TGTGCCAGCAGCCAAGGACAGGGTGGTGGCTACACCTTC.

This CDR3 is CASSQGDRGSYEQFF. The CDR3 DNA is TGTGCCAGCAGCCAAGGGGACAGGGGATCCTATGAGCAGTTCTTC. This chain uses TRBV7-3 with TRBJ2-1; 10 bases align to TRBD1. Germline CDR1 and CDR2: SGHTA and FQGTGA. Trimming at V came to 5 bases and at J to 8 bases, leaving 9 bases not matched to a gene. The CDR3 is made up of 15 amino acids.

The chain is built from TRBV4-3 and TRBJ1-1, with a tentative D call TRBD1 (6 bases). V shed 4 bases and J shed 0 bases, with 18 bases lying between them. The CDR3 length is 17 residues. Germline V gene lookup returns CDR1 LGHNA and CDR2 YSLEER. The CDR3 protein is CASSLTRRGGMNTEAFF. CDR3 in DNA: TGCGCCAGCAGCCTCACGCGGAGGGGGGGAATGAACACTGAAGCTTTCTTT.

The V gene is TRBV3-1 (or the pseudogene TRBV3-2), the J gene TRBJ2-3; 13 bases align to TRBD2. Losses at the gene ends were 4 bases for V and 6 bases for J; bases not matched to a gene: 7. The CDR3 is made up of 16 amino acids. The germline gives CDR1 LGHDT, CDR2 YNNKEL (reference sequence). The chain's CDR3 is CASSPRTSGSPDTQYF. CDR3 coding DNA: TGTGCCAGCAGCCCCCGGACTAGCGGGAGCCCGGATACGCAGTATTTT.

The rearrangement uses TRBV11-3 and TRBJ2-1; 7 bases are a match to TRBD2. Germline values: CDR1 SGHNT, CDR2 YENEEA. The CDR3 runs 14 residues. The V and J ends lost 5 bases and 1 base, in that order; junction bases with no gene match: 2. CDR3 nucleotide sequence: TGTGCCAGCAGCCCCGGGGGGTCCTACAATGAGCAGTTCTTC. It yields the protein CASSPGGSYNEQFF.

The V and J genes are TRBV5-1 and TRBJ1-3, with TRBD1 matching 8 bases. CDR3 size: 13 residues. The V gene's germline CDR1 is SGHRS and CDR2 YFSETQ. The trim removed 7 bases at V and 1 base at J, leaving 1 base unmatched. CDR3 bases: TGCGCCAGCCGGACAGGGTCTGGAAACACCATATATTTT. Translated: CASRTGSGNTIYF.

The chain couples TRBV5-4 to TRBJ2-3; D is perhaps TRBD1 (6 bases). This CDR3 is built from 15 residues. The germline CDR1 and CDR2 sequences are SGHNT and YYREEE (reference sequence). Deletions cut 4 bases from V and 0 bases from J, with 12 bases between. CDR3: CASSPRGQSTDTQYF. Here the CDR3 DNA reads TGTGCCAGCAGCCCAAGAGGACAGAGCACAGATACGCAGTATTTT.

This sequence joins TRBV6-5 and TRBJ2-5; D possibly corresponds to TRBD2 (5 bases). The CDR3 is made up of 13 amino acids. V was pared by 6 bases and J by 4 bases, with 12 bases between. Germline V CDR1 and CDR2: MNHEY, SVGAGI. For the CDR3, the DNA is TGTGCCAGCAGATCCCCGACTACAGAGACCCAGTACTTC. Translating gives CASRSPTTETQYF.

The chain joins TRBV18 to TRBJ1-2; 8 bases are shared with TRBD1. V was clipped by 3 bases and J by 5 bases; unmatched bases: 8. The CDR3 length is 15 residues. Looked up from germline, CDR1 is KGHSH and CDR2 is LQKENI. The CDR3 loop is CASSPRQGAEYGYTF. The CDR3 DNA sequence: TGTGCCAGCTCACCGAGGCAGGGGGCCGAATATGGCTACACCTTC.

This clone was seen just once. V is TRBV7-3 and J is TRBJ2-3; D is perhaps TRBD2 (7 bases). Trimming took 5 bases from V and 4 from J, leaving 16 bases between them. The CDR3 length is 15 residues. The V gene's germline CDR1 is SGHTA and CDR2 FQGTGA. CDR3 sequence: CASSPWGGSSDTQYF. The CDR3 region has the DNA TGTGCCAGCAGCCCCTGGGGGGGCTCCTCAGATACGCAGTATTTT.

For this clone: This CDR3 is also generated by other DNA sequences in the sample. V gene TRBV18 combines with J gene TRBJ1-1, with TRBD1 identical over 9 bases. The CDR3 runs to 14 residues. Trimming at V came to 3 bases and at J to 1 base, leaving 0 bases not matched to a gene. The germline CDR1 and CDR2 sequences are KGHSH and LQKENI. The chain's CDR3 is CASSPGQGNTEAFF. In nucleotides, the CDR3 is TGTGCCAGCTCACCGGGACAGGGGAACACTGAAGCTTTCTTT.

This clone was seen a few times. The genes are TRBV5-1 and TRBJ2-7; D gene unclear. The CDR3 contains 14 residues. The germline V and J ends were trimmed by 0 bases and 3 bases, with 10 bases remaining between them. CDR1 SGHRS and CDR2 YFSETQ come from the germline V gene. As DNA, the CDR3 is TGCGCCAGCAGCTTGGACTTAGCCGGCTACGAGCAGTACTTC. This sequence encodes CASSLDLAGYEQYF.

This chain connects TRBV3-1 (or the pseudogene TRBV3-2) to TRBJ2-3; 7 bases line up with TRBD2. Trimming cost V 4 bases and J 4 bases; bases outside gene matches: 5. Germline V gene sequence: CDR1 LGHDT, CDR2 YNNKEL (reference sequence). CDR3 size: 14 residues. The CDR3 here is CASSPQGGPDTQYF. CDR3 in DNA: TGTGCCAGCAGCCCGCAGGGAGGGCCAGATACGCAGTATTTT.

In DNA, the CDR3 is TGTGCCAGCAGGTCCTCTAGCGGGAGCTCCTACAATGAGCAGTTCTTC. Translation: CASRSSSGSSYNEQFF. The gene calls are TRBV28 and TRBJ2-1; 10 nucleotides match TRBD2. V lost 6 bases, J lost 0 bases, and 5 bases stayed unmatched. The CDR3 extends over 16 amino acids. The germline gives CDR1 MDHEN, CDR2 SYDVKM.

This chain connects TRBV7-8 to TRBJ1-2; D remains unclear. CDR1 is SGHVS and CDR2 is FQNEAQ in the germline V gene. Trimming removed 7 bases at V and 8 bases at J, with 20 bases between. CDR3 size: 14 residues. The CDR3 sequence: CASIPSEGSRGYTF. CDR3 nucleotide sequence: TGTGCCAGCATTCCCAGCGAGGGCTCGAGGGGCTACACCTTC.

V and J are TRBV5-4 and TRBJ2-1; TRBD2 aligns across 11 bases. CDR1 is SGHNT, CDR2 YYREEE, per germline (reference sequence). This CDR3 has 18 residues. With V trimmed by 4 bases and J by 0 bases, 9 bases remained unmatched. This CDR3 reads CASSGGGLAESSYNEQFF. CDR3 DNA sequence: TGTGCCAGCAGCGGGGGGGGACTAGCGGAGAGCTCCTACAATGAGCAGTTCTTC.

This sequence joins TRBV19 and TRBJ2-7, with 12 bases aligning to TRBD2. The V segment lost 7 bases and the J segment 5 bases; nucleotides outside the gene matches: 6. The CDR3 contains 14 residues. Germline CDR1 is LNHDA and CDR2 is SQIVND (reference sequence). CDR3 nucleotide sequence: TGTGCCAGTACCTTGACTAGCGGGAGCCACGAGCAGTACTTC. It translates to CASTLTSGSHEQYF.

The chain combines TRBV15 with TRBJ2-1; D may be TRBD2 (5 bases). Germline V CDR1 and CDR2: LNHNV, YYDKDF (reference sequence). This CDR3 region has 13 residues. The V end lost 6 bases, the J end lost 7 bases, and 13 bases lay between the germline ends. The CDR3 spells CATRRLGSNEQFF. CDR3 in DNA: TGTGCCACCAGGCGCTTGGGGAGTAATGAGCAGTTCTTC.

The chain employs TRBV6-5 and TRBJ1-1; D not resolved. The CDR3 has 14 residues. Between the trimmed V and J ends, which lost 2 bases and 1 base, there was a span of 8 bases. In germline, CDR1 is MNHEY, CDR2 SVGAGI. The CDR3 DNA reads TGTGCCAGCAGTTACACCCGACAGAACACTGAAGCTTTCTTT. Residues: CASSYTRQNTEAFF.

The chain employs TRBV5-1 and TRBJ2-7, with a weak D call TRBD1 (5 bases). The CDR3 contains 14 residues. Trimming shortened V by 5 bases and J by 2 bases, and 14 bases separated the two germline ends. The V gene's germline CDR1 is SGHRS and CDR2 YFSETQ. CDR3 nucleotides: TGCGCCAGCAGTCTGCAGGGTTCGACCTACGAGCAGTACTTC. It specifies CASSLQGSTYEQYF.

This clone appeared once. The CDR3 spells CASSGTGEGEQYF. The CDR3 coding sequence is TGTGCCAGCAGCGGGACAGGGGAGGGCGAGCAGTACTTC. The V gene is TRBV9, the J gene TRBJ2-7, with 9 nucleotides matching TRBD1. Germline values: CDR1 SGDLS, CDR2 YYNGEE. CDR3 size: 13 residues. With V trimmed by 3 bases and J by 6 bases, 4 bases remained unmatched. The variable domain in full, with the rest retrieved from reference TRBV9 and TRBJ2-7, is DSGVTQTPKHLITATGQRVTLRCSPRSGDLSVYWYQQSLDQGLQFLIQYYNGEERAKGNILERFSAQQFPDLHSELNLSSLELGDSALYFCASSGTGEGEQYFGPGTRLTVT.

This chain links TRBV11-1 with TRBJ2-4; 10 nucleotides line up with TRBD1. The CDR3 runs 16 residues. Germline V CDR1 and CDR2: SGHAT, FQDESV (reference sequence). V trimming: 5 bases; J trimming: 3 bases; junction bases outside the gene matches: 7. The CDR3 sequence: CASSPGQGIGKNIQYF. The CDR3 DNA sequence: TGTGCCAGCAGCCCGGGACAGGGGATAGGCAAAAACATTCAGTACTTC.

The chain joins TRBV27 to TRBJ1-1; possibly TRBD1 for D (5 bases). V was shortened by 5 bases and J by 6 bases, with 16 bases between the two germline ends. Germline CDR1 reads MNHEY; CDR2 reads SMNVEV (reference sequence). This CDR3 has 14 amino acids. The CDR3 loop reads CASSRPRERAEAFF. DNA for the CDR3: TGTGCCAGCAGTCGCCCCAGGGAGCGGGCTGAAGCTTTCTTT.

V is TRBV7-8 and J is TRBJ2-5; tentative D call: TRBD1 (7 bases). Germline CDR1 is SGHVS and CDR2 is FQNEAQ. CDR3 size: 16 residues. V lost 6 bases and J 0 bases, leaving 17 bases between the germline ends. The CDR3, as DNA: TGTGCCAGCAGAACGGAGGGGGCAGTACACCAAGAGACCCAGTACTTC. Its translation is CASRTEGAVHQETQYF.

The chain is built from TRBV6-2 or TRBV6-3 and TRBJ1-5; D possibly corresponds to TRBD1 (6 bases). V lost 2 bases and J lost 9, with 11 bases in between. CDR1 and CDR2 from the germline V gene are MNHEY and SVGEGT. The CDR3 is 13 residues long. CDR3 protein: CASSYERGRPQHF. The DNA of the CDR3 is TGTGCCAGCAGTTACGAAAGGGGGAGGCCCCAGCATTTT.

CDR3 in DNA: TGTGCCAGTAGTATACCCCCGGGTGACACTGAAGCTTTCTTT. Translation gives CASSIPPGDTEAFF. The rearrangement links TRBV19 to TRBJ1-1, with no clear D. This CDR3 region has 14 residues. Germline lookup yields CDR1 LNHDA and CDR2 SQIVND (reference sequence). The ends were cut back, 2 bases at V and 3 bases at J, with 10 bases in the middle.